This T cell receptor (beta chain) is from a study of blood T cell repertoires in COVID-19 (TCRdb year 2020). Study-level background: Samples from collaborators originated in the United States, Italy and Spain and spanned both the acute and convalescent phases of COVID-19. Samples were obtained from the ongoing ImmuneRACE study (first 160 participants) and from about 1,300 subjects provided by 6 global collaborators. Where available, HLA class I and class II types were obtained from metadata supplied by the sample provider rather than from assay-based typing. A freely available public database, intended as a resource for researchers studying the immune response to SARS-CoV-2, is where the repertoires were released. The prospective study material was composed of cDNA or gDNA derived from T cells, B-cell-depleted T cells, or PBMCs. A de-identified subject ID, COVID-19 status, age in years and sex were almost always included in the sample metadata. Subjects who had been exposed to COVID-19, were actively infected with it, or had recovered from it provided the deeply sampled blood TCRbeta repertoires that made up the dataset.

In the case of this clone: The antigen it binds to is not known. No clone much larger than this one lies a single base away; base qualities are absent.

Each collaborating institution followed its own protocols to collect whole blood in K2EDTA tubes. For TCRbeta analysis, collaborators shipped samples as frozen whole blood, isolated PBMCs, or DNA extracted from either of those sample types. TCRbeta CDR3 regions were amplified from genomic DNA by means of the immunoSEQ Assay, a bias-controlled multiplex PCR. The original methods were these. The number of nucleated cells in each sample was estimated by amplification of reference gene primers within the assay. To quantify the absolute abundance of each unique TCRbeta CDR3 rearrangement, sequence reads were collapsed and filtered. For each sample, productive Simpson clonality was calculated by taking the square root of Simpson's diversity index across productive rearrangements. Held by TCRdb, this immuneACCESS table contains in-frame sequences only and omits some clones. Under half of the omission traces to an unresolved V gene where checked; the cause of the rest is unknown. V, J and clone size were drawn from that table, and D and trimming were deduced from the DNA. The sample includes tens of thousands of clones, with 89% observed a single time. The ten largest make up over 1.5% of the sample.

The germline V gene yields SGHDT for CDR1 and YYEEEE for CDR2. Reading from cysteine to phenylalanine, the CDR3 counts 13 amino acids. Only the CDR3 part of the read is kept: 39 bases, read in frame from the first base. V loses 5 bases, J loses 4 bases, and the germline ends lie 10 bases apart. General conclusions and limits of the study: The amount of clinical and demographic metadata varied by source and participant and was provided uncurated.

Sequencing was done on a sample of peripheral blood. The chain is made from TRBV5-6 and TRBJ2-1, with no reliable assignment of the D segment. The sequence came from a man aged 60 to 69 with acute or convalescent COVID-19. CDR3 region: CASSVGSYNEQFF. The nucleotides are TGTGCCAGCAGTGTCGGGTCGTACAATGAGCAGTTCTTC. Reference TRBV5-6 and TRBJ2-1 proteins supply the regions before and after the CDR3; the full variable domain is: DAGVTQSPTHLIKTRGQQVTLRCSPKSGHDTVSWYQQALGQGPQFIFQYYEEEERQRGNFPDRFSGHQFPNYSSELNVNALLLGDSALYLCASSVGSYNEQFFGPGTRLTVL.